The 16 T cell receptor beta chains reported below all come from one sample, sequenced in a study of shared clonotypes between healthy human individuals. Repertoires were generated with immunoSEQ multiplex PCR, while TCRdb's copy carries only in-frame clones and drops some. Here the sample spans 2 million to 3 million clones, more than 85% being singletons. The sequenced sample was naive CD4+ T cells from PBMCs. Subset here: CD45RA+ positively selected. The receptors shown here come from a young man in good health. Some clones in this sample may be carry-over from other donors' samples.

Notes on this clone: This sample includes further DNA sequences coding for the same CDR3. This rearrangement joins TRBV5-4 to TRBJ2-2; D is uncertain. CDR1 SGHNT and CDR2 YYREEE come from the germline V gene (reference sequence). This CDR3 is 13 amino acids long. Trimming pared 0 bases from V and 4 bases from J, leaving 4 bases between. The CDR3: CASSLEGTGELFF. The CDR3 DNA reads as TGTGCCAGCAGCTTGGAGGGCACCGGGGAGCTGTTTTTT.

The chain links TRBV7-9 to TRBJ2-7; 9 nucleotides match TRBD2. Germline V lookup: CDR1 SEHNR, CDR2 FQNEAQ (reference sequence). V dropped 3 bases and J dropped 3; count of bases not matched to a gene: 12. The CDR3 sequence is 17 residues long. The CDR3 region is CASSLMRGGPTGYEQYF. CDR3 in DNA: TGTGCCAGCAGCTTGATGCGGGGGGGTCCTACCGGCTACGAGCAGTACTTC.

The chain couples TRBV7-9 to TRBJ2-7, with D possibly TRBD2 on 6 matching bases. This CDR3 spans 16 amino acids. The V gene lost 2 bases and the J gene lost 8 bases, with 22 bases spanning the gap. Per the germline V gene, CDR1 is SEHNR and CDR2 is FQNEAQ (reference sequence). The DNA for the CDR3 is TGTGCCAGCAGCTTACTTGGCGGGACCCCCGCCGGCAAGCAGTACTTC. Its protein is CASSLLGGTPAGKQYF. The full variable domain, rest sourced from reference TRBV7-9 and TRBJ2-7, is DTGVSQNPRHKITKRGQNVTFRCDPISEHNRLYWYRQTLGQGPEFLTYFQNEAQLEKSRLLSDRFSAERPKGSFSTLEIQRTEQGDSAMYLCASSLLGGTPAGKQYFGPGTRLTVT.

CDR3 sequence reads: CASSRLTGDQPQHF. The DNA for the CDR3 is TGTGCCAGCTCCCGACTTACAGGGGACCAGCCCCAGCATTTT. The V and J genes are TRBV6-5 and TRBJ1-5, with 7 positions matching TRBD1. V lost 8 bases to trimming and J lost 7 bases; unmatched junction nucleotides: 11. From germline, CDR1 is MNHEY and CDR2 SVGAGI. The CDR3 contains 14 residues.

The chain joins TRBV2 to TRBJ2-7, with unresolved D. The CDR3 totals 12 residues. Germline lookup yields CDR1 SNHLY and CDR2 FYNNEI. V was clipped by 4 bases and J by 3 bases, with 7 bases between them. CDR3 region: CASSVGYYEQYF. The CDR3 DNA reads TGTGCCAGCAGTGTAGGTTACTACGAGCAGTACTTC.

V gene TRBV6-5 combines with J gene TRBJ1-1, with D possibly matching TRBD1 (6 bases). The CDR3 totals 15 residues. Trimming stripped 2 bases from V and 3 bases from J, with 13 bases between. Germline CDR1 is MNHEY and CDR2 is SVGAGI. The CDR3 loop is CASSYGGAGDTEAFF. For the CDR3, the DNA is TGTGCCAGCAGTTACGGGGGGGCCGGGGACACTGAAGCTTTCTTT.

This clone was seen only once. CDR3 protein: CASSAAGGTYEQYF. CDR3 DNA: TGTGCCAGCAGTGCTGCGGGAGGGACCTACGAGCAGTACTTC. The genes are TRBV6-1 and TRBJ2-7; 9 bases line up with TRBD2. J lost 2 bases, V lost 4 bases, and 3 bases had no gene match. This CDR3 has 14 residues. The germline V gene has CDR1 MNHNS and CDR2 SASEGT.

The chain has TRBV4-1 and TRBJ2-3; TRBD2 aligns across 8 bases. V was pared by 1 base and J by 3 bases, with 12 bases of the junction left unmatched. The CDR3 totals 18 residues. CDR1 MGHRA and CDR2 YSYEKL come from the germline V gene. CDR3 coding DNA: TGCGCCAGCAGCCAAGGGCGGGAGGCCCGGTTTTCGACAGATACGCAGTATTTT. It encodes CASSQGREARFSTDTQYF.

CDR3 protein: CSLKGSNTDTQYF. Written as DNA, the CDR3 is TGCAGTCTCAAAGGGTCCAACACAGATACGCAGTATTTT. The rearrangement links TRBV29-1 to TRBJ2-3, with D hard to call. CDR1 is SQVTM and CDR2 is ANQGSEA in the germline V gene. The CDR3 has 13 residues.

The chain carries TRBV9 and TRBJ2-1, with 12 nucleotides matching TRBD2. The CDR3 runs to 13 residues. V dropped 3 bases and J dropped 12; count of bases not matched to a gene: 4. Germline loops: CDR1 SGDLS, CDR2 YYNGEE. The CDR3 is CASSGGLAGTQFF. CDR3 nucleotides: TGTGCCAGCAGCGGTGGACTAGCGGGGACGCAGTTCTTC.

This chain joins TRBV7-2 and TRBJ2-7; tentative D call: TRBD2 (6 bases). The CDR3 is made up of 15 amino acids. The V end lost 1 base, the J end lost 3 bases, and 13 bases lay between the germline ends. The germline V gene encodes CDR1 SGHTA and CDR2 FQGNSA. CDR3 loop: CASSLVAGKNYEQYF. CDR3 bases: TGTGCCAGCAGCTTAGTGGCGGGGAAAAACTACGAGCAGTACTTC.

This chain joins TRBV7-3 and TRBJ2-7; D uncertain. This CDR3 has 11 residues. Germline V gene data show CDR1 as SGHTA and CDR2 as FQGTGA. Trimming took 5 bases from V and 4 from J, leaving 6 bases between them. CDR3 amino acids: CASSPEYEQYF. Written as DNA, the CDR3 is TGTGCCAGCAGCCCAGAGTACGAGCAGTACTTC.

Remarks on this clone: Other DNA sequences from this sample encode an identical CDR3 as well. This sequence joins TRBV5-1 and TRBJ2-7; D remains unclear. CDR1 SGHRS and CDR2 YFSETQ come from the germline V gene. Trimming pared 4 bases from V and 4 bases from J, leaving 15 bases between. The CDR3 consists of 14 residues. Here the CDR3 DNA reads TGCGCCAGCAGCCCCGGACCGGGCCCGTACGAGCAGTACTTC. Translated: CASSPGPGPYEQYF.

J is TRBJ1-1 and V is TRBV5-4; the D is unclear. Germline values: CDR1 SGHNT, CDR2 YYREEE (reference sequence). With 4 bases removed from V and 3 bases from J, the gap between germline ends came to 16 bases. CDR3 length equals 15 residues. The DNA of the CDR3 is TGTGCCAGCAGCCCCTCAATGTCCATGGACACTGAAGCTTTCTTT. Translation gives CASSPSMSMDTEAFF.

V gene TRBV5-1 combines with J gene TRBJ2-1, with 8 nucleotides matching TRBD2. Trimming at V came to 4 bases and at J to 5 bases, leaving 14 bases not matched to a gene. Germline CDR1 SGHRS, CDR2 YFSETQ. CDR3 length: 17 residues. The CDR3 bases are TGCGCCAGCAGCCCGGCCCGTTCCAGCGGGAGAAACAATGAGCAGTTCTTC. It codes for CASSPARSSGRNNEQFF.

The chain couples TRBV7-2 to TRBJ1-2; weak D call: TRBD1 (5 bases). The V gene lost 5 bases and the J gene lost 4 bases, with 11 bases spanning the gap. Germline CDR1 is SGHTA and CDR2 is FQGNSA. The length of the CDR3 is 13 residues. The CDR3 sequence: CASSQGRAYGYTF. The CDR3 DNA sequence: TGTGCCAGCAGCCAGGGACGGGCCTATGGCTACACCTTC. The full variable domain, with the rest looked up from reference TRBV7-2 and TRBJ1-2, is GAGVSQSPSNKVTEKGKDVELRCDPISGHTALYWYRQSLGQGLEFLIYFQGNSAPDKSGLPSDRFSAERTGGSVSTLTIQRTQQEDSAVYLCASSQGRAYGYTFGSGTRLTVV.